The clone carrying this T cell receptor (beta chain) occurred many times. Original methodology: By means of reference gene primer amplification, nucleated cell counts were estimated. Sequencing used immunoSEQ multiplex PCR; TCRdb keeps in-frame clones, though not all of them. The V and J calls and clone size were taken over from that table, and D and trimming were inferred from the DNA. The sample lists roughly 100,000 clones, around 76% occurring once. The source of the sample is a study of blood T cell repertoires in COVID-19. Study as a whole: From the United States, Italy and Spain came samples of acute and convalescent COVID-19. The analysed material was cDNA or gDNA that came from T cells, B-cell-depleted T cells, or PBMCs.

Germline CDR1 LNHDA, CDR2 SQIVND (reference sequence). The V end lost 5 bases, the J end lost 4 bases, and 20 bases lay between the germline ends. This CDR3 contains 16 residues. Sequenced sample: peripheral blood. This TCR came from a woman in her 70s with acute or convalescent COVID-19. The chain employs TRBV19 and TRBJ1-2; D is possibly TRBD1 (6 bases). Here the CDR3 reads CASSREKTGDLYGYTF. CDR3 in DNA: TGTGCCAGTAGTCGAGAAAAGACAGGTGATCTCTATGGCTACACCTTC.